This T cell receptor beta chain was profiled in a study of T cell responses to AZD1222 COVID-19 vaccine. Broader study findings: Of spike-specific TCRs, nearly half reportedly target regions left unmutated in variants.

This clone was found once. The target antigen is unknown. The CDR3 runs 14 residues. Germline V gene sequence: CDR1 MNHEY, CDR2 SVGAGI. The V end lost 6 bases, the J end lost 0 bases, and 10 bases lay between the germline ends. Using immunoSEQ multiplex PCR, the repertoire was profiled, and TCRdb retains in-frame clones only, with some absent. Of about 110,000 clones listed, about 86% were seen once; the top ten hold 3% to 3.5%. The V call is TRBV6-5, the J call TRBJ2-3; D is ambiguous. Source: peripheral blood, taken on day 0 of AZD1222 vaccination. This receptor was taken from an adult in good health. CDR3 in DNA: TGTGCCAGCAGCCGCATTGGGAGCACAGATACGCAGTATTTT. It is translated as CASSRIGSTDTQYF.